Each of the 11 T cell receptor beta chains below was sequenced from the same sample in a study of cytomegalovirus exposure and HLA in healthy donors. In the PCR, 60 Vbeta and 13 Jbeta primers were used. The table came from immunoSEQ multiplex PCR; TCRdb's copy has only in-frame clones and leaves some out. The sample has some 180,000 clones, about three quarters seen once. The specimen sequenced was PBMCs. The receptor set was obtained from a man aged 18 to 30 in good health and CMV-seronegative.

The CDR3 nucleotides read TGTGCCATCAGCTGGCTGGGATTGCTAGCGGACACAGATACGCAGTATTTT. As protein: CAISWLGLLADTDTQYF. The chain employs TRBV10-3 and TRBJ2-3; 7 bases line up with TRBD2. The V gene end was trimmed by 6 bases and the J gene end by 2 bases; junction bases not matched to a gene: 14. The CDR3 runs 17 residues. The V gene's germline CDR1 is ENHRY and CDR2 SYGVKD.

As regards this clone: Other DNA sequences in the same sample also yield this CDR3. J is TRBJ2-3 and V is TRBV20-1; D is possibly TRBD2 (5 bases). CDR1 DFQATT and CDR2 SNEGSKA come from the germline V gene (reference sequence). CDR3 length equals 11 residues. V lost 2 bases, J lost 6 bases, and 6 bases lay in between. CDR3 sequence: CSARSGDTQYF. The CDR3 region has the DNA TGCAGTGCTAGATCGGGGGATACGCAGTATTTT.

The gene calls are TRBV5-6 and TRBJ1-5; maybe TRBD1 (6 bases). V dropped 4 bases and J dropped 0 bases, with 14 bases sitting between them. CDR3 length: 16 amino acids. Germline loops: CDR1 SGHDT, CDR2 YYEEEE. DNA for the CDR3: TGTGCCAGCAGCGTCCGGACAGAGTTTAGCAATCAGCCCCAGCATTTT. It specifies CASSVRTEFSNQPQHF. The whole variable domain, filled in from reference TRBV5-6 and TRBJ1-5, reads DAGVTQSPTHLIKTRGQQVTLRCSPKSGHDTVSWYQQALGQGPQFIFQYYEEEERQRGNFPDRFSGHQFPNYSSELNVNALLLGDSALYLCASSVRTEFSNQPQHFGDGTRLSIL.

The chain couples TRBV5-1 to TRBJ1-6, with TRBD1 identical over 9 bases. This CDR3 region has 16 residues. Trimming at V came to 3 bases and at J to 8 bases, leaving 9 bases not matched to a gene. Germline CDR1 reads SGHRS; CDR2 reads YFSETQ. The CDR3: CASSSEPGQGYSPLHF. The CDR3 DNA follows: TGCGCCAGCAGCTCGGAGCCGGGACAGGGTTATTCACCCCTCCACTTT.

The gene calls are TRBV7-3 and TRBJ1-1, with 7 positions matching TRBD1. The CDR3 has 12 residues. Germline V gene data show CDR1 as SGHTA and CDR2 as FQGTGA. J lost 8 bases, V lost 5 bases, and 5 bases had no gene match. The CDR3 protein is CASSPSGQEAFF. DNA of the CDR3: TGTGCCAGCAGCCCGTCGGGACAGGAAGCTTTCTTT.

This sequence joins TRBV7-9 and TRBJ1-1; TRBD1 matches at 7 bases. The germline V gene encodes CDR1 SEHNR and CDR2 FQNEAQ (reference sequence). The CDR3 contains 15 residues. After removal of 5 bases from V and 0 bases from J, the junction contained 6 bases not matched to a gene. The CDR3 loop reads CASSPPGQLNTEAFF. CDR3 bases: TGTGCCAGCAGCCCTCCGGGACAGTTGAACACTGAAGCTTTCTTT.

The gene calls are TRBV27 and TRBJ1-5, with 8 positions matching TRBD1. The CDR3 loop spans 13 amino acids. Trimming at V came to 6 bases and at J to 7 bases, leaving 5 bases not matched to a gene. CDR1 is MNHEY, CDR2 SMNVEV, per germline (reference sequence). In DNA form, the CDR3 reads TGTGCCAGCAGGGGGACAGGCGGCCAGCCCCAGCATTTT. It encodes CASRGTGGQPQHF.

J is TRBJ2-7 and V is TRBV6-5, with D tentatively TRBD2 (6 bases). There are 13 residues in the CDR3. Germline V gives CDR1 MNHEY, CDR2 SVGAGI. Trimming pared 0 bases from V and 13 bases from J, leaving 16 bases between. The CDR3 spells CASSYSRGGEGYF. The CDR3 DNA is TGTGCCAGCAGTTACTCGAGAGGAGGGGAAGGTTACTTC.

The J gene is TRBJ1-5, the V gene TRBV19; 7 positions agree with TRBD1. This CDR3 region has 14 residues. J was trimmed by 7 bases and V by 1 base; bases with no gene match: 4. From germline, CDR1 is LNHDA and CDR2 SQIVND (reference sequence). DNA for the CDR3: TGTGCCAGTAGTATAGGACAGGGCGGCCAGCCCCAGCATTTT. This codes for CASSIGQGGQPQHF.

The genes are TRBV11-1 and TRBJ2-3; D is unclear. The CDR3 runs to 16 residues. The V end lost 5 bases, the J end lost 0 bases, and 15 bases lay between the germline ends. The V gene's germline CDR1 is SGHAT and CDR2 FQDESV (reference sequence). Written as DNA, the CDR3 is TGTGCCAGCAGCCTGACGGTCGGGTCTAGCACAGATACGCAGTATTTT. This codes for CASSLTVGSSTDTQYF.

A few counts support this clone. The chain recombines TRBV27 with TRBJ1-4; 9 positions agree with TRBD1. With V trimmed by 2 bases and J by 7 bases, 5 bases remained unmatched. CDR1 is MNHEY, CDR2 SMNVEV, per germline (reference sequence). The CDR3 consists of 15 residues. In DNA form, the CDR3 reads TGTGCCAGCAGTTTACGACAGGGGGTTGGTGAAAAACTGTTTTTT. It is translated as CASSLRQGVGEKLFF.